The 21 T cell receptor beta chains given below trace back to one sample, sequenced in a study of Graves' ophthalmopathy and Graves' hyperthyroidism. RNA transcripts were the source from which TCR beta CDR3 regions were amplified. First-round RT-PCR relied on HTBI primers, and a second-round multiplex PCR came next. Each CDR3 protein is one row after TCRdb ran MiXCR on the multiplex PCR reads. The sample comprises a few hundred thousand distinct CDR3 sequences, around 21% of which are singletons, and 2.5% to 3.5% rests with the top ten. The sample taken for sequencing was peripheral blood. All receptors come from a woman aged 18-29 years with stable Graves' hyperthyroidism.

This clonotype was recorded at least ten times. The chain combines TRBV6-5 with TRBJ1-3; D remains unclear. Germline V gene sequence: CDR1 MNHEY, CDR2 SVGAGI. Trimming stripped 0 bases from V and 8 bases from J, with 5 bases between. The CDR3 runs 12 residues. The CDR3 spells CASSYSEDTIYF. CDR3 coding DNA: TGTGCCAGCAGTTACTCGGAAGACACCATATATTTT.

This clonotype turned up a few times. The gene calls are TRBV6-1 and TRBJ1-1; D is unresolved. The V and J ends lost 1 base and 1 base respectively, with 7 bases between them. The germline V gene has CDR1 MNHNS and CDR2 SASEGT. This CDR3 region has 14 residues. The CDR3 is CASSEGPTNTEAFF. The CDR3 coding sequence is TGTGCCAGCAGTGAAGGACCGACGAACACTGAAGCTTTCTTT.

This clonotype was recorded many times. V gene TRBV19 combines with J gene TRBJ1-5; D is unresolved. CDR3 size: 14 residues. Germline CDR1 LNHDA, CDR2 SQIVND (reference sequence). Trimming stripped 2 bases from V and 4 bases from J, with 9 bases between. The CDR3 sequence is CASSINVPNQPQHF. The CDR3 DNA reads as TGTGCCAGTAGTATAAACGTACCAAATCAGCCCCAGCATTTT.

This clonotype has more than one count but fewer than ten. The chain links TRBV6-1 to TRBJ2-3; tentatively, D is TRBD2 (5 bases). V gave up 6 bases and J gave up 7 bases, with 17 bases separating them. This CDR3 region has 14 residues. CDR1 and CDR2 from the germline V gene are MNHNS and SASEGT. The chain's CDR3 is CASSPPAGQYTQYF. The CDR3 region has the DNA TGTGCCAGCAGCCCCCCTGCGGGTCAATATACGCAGTATTTT.

The gene calls are TRBV20-1 and TRBJ1-2, with D possibly being TRBD1 (6 bases). Germline V gene sequence: CDR1 DFQATT, CDR2 SNEGSKA (reference sequence). The CDR3 runs to 13 residues. Trimming pared 8 bases from V and 6 bases from J, leaving 19 bases between. The CDR3 DNA follows: TGCAGTACATGGGACACCCGATCCGATGGCTACACCTTC. Its translation is CSTWDTRSDGYTF.

V gene TRBV30 combines with J gene TRBJ2-6; D unclear. CDR3 length equals 21 residues. Germline CDR1 is GTSNPN and CDR2 is SVGIG (reference sequence). V lost 0 bases and J lost 5, with 29 bases in between. Here the CDR3 reads CAWSVPGVGSSRSFRANVLTF. As DNA, the CDR3 is TGTGCCTGGAGTGTACCAGGTGTCGGCTCCTCCCGCTCTTTTCGGGCCAACGTCCTGACTTTC.

The sample holds a few counts of this clonotype. The rearrangement uses TRBV12-3 or TRBV12-4 and TRBJ2-7, with D perhaps matching TRBD2 (5 bases). This CDR3 has 15 residues. Trimming removed 2 bases from V and 3 bases from J, with 14 bases in between. The CDR3 nucleotides are TGTGCCAGCAGTTTATCCCTCTCGGGAATCTACGAGCAGTACTTC. Protein product: CASSLSLSGIYEQYF.

This clonotype was counted only a few times. This sequence joins TRBV28 and TRBJ2-4, with D perhaps matching TRBD1 (6 bases). Trimming removed 8 bases from V and 14 bases from J, with 16 bases in between. The CDR3 extends over 11 amino acids. CDR1 MDHEN and CDR2 SYDVKM come from the germline V gene. The CDR3 nucleotides read TGTGCCAGCGAAGGGAAGGGGGTTAAGTACTTC. Translation: CASEGKGVKYF.

This clonotype was observed at least ten times. The rearrangement joins TRBV7-9 to TRBJ2-5, with D tentatively TRBD2 (5 bases). Trimming left V 1 base short and J 3 bases short, with 15 bases between. The V gene's germline CDR1 is SEHNR and CDR2 FQNEAQ (reference sequence). The CDR3 sequence is 16 residues long. CDR3: CASSLGRTGFKETQYF. CDR3 DNA sequence: TGTGCCAGCAGCTTAGGGAGGACGGGATTTAAAGAGACCCAGTACTTC. Variable domain in full (rest from reference TRBV7-9 and TRBJ2-5): DTGVSQNPRHKITKRGQNVTFRCDPISEHNRLYWYRQTLGQGPEFLTYFQNEAQLEKSRLLSDRFSAERPKGSFSTLEIQRTEQGDSAMYLCASSLGRTGFKETQYFGPGTRLLVL.

This clonotype has at least ten counts. The V and J genes are TRBV29-1 and TRBJ2-7, with a tentative D call TRBD2 (5 bases). The CDR3 runs to 13 residues. Trimming removed 6 bases at V and 0 bases at J, with 12 bases between. CDR1 SQVTM and CDR2 ANQGSEA come from the germline V gene. CDR3 region: CSVPGAASYEQYF. The CDR3 nucleotides read TGCAGCGTACCAGGAGCGGCCTCCTACGAGCAGTACTTC.

This clonotype was counted at least ten times. J is TRBJ1-5 and V is TRBV4-1; tentative D call: TRBD1 (6 bases). Germline CDR1 is MGHRA and CDR2 is YSYEKL. The CDR3 is 19 residues long. Between the trimmed V and J ends, which lost 4 bases and 5 bases, there was a span of 27 bases. The CDR3 DNA reads TGCGCCAGCAGCCCCCATTATTTTAACAGGGTTGGGTTGGATCAGCCCCAGCATTTT. Its protein is CASSPHYFNRVGLDQPQHF.

Details on this clonotype: Being one base from a much bigger clone, this may be a read error. The rearrangement links TRBV20-1 to TRBJ2-7; 7 nucleotides agree with TRBD2. There are 13 residues in the CDR3. CDR1 DFQATT and CDR2 SNEGSKA come from the germline V gene (reference sequence). The CDR3 sequence: CSAISGYTYEQCF. In DNA, the CDR3 is TGCAGTGCAATTAGCGGGTATACCTACGAGCAGTGCTTC.

This chain joins TRBV12-3 or TRBV12-4 and TRBJ2-5; D unresolved. The CDR3 runs to 13 residues. The V and J ends lost 1 base and 3 bases respectively, with 6 bases between them. In DNA form, the CDR3 reads TGTGCCAGCAGTTTAGGGTTCAAAGAGACCCAGTACTTC. It is translated as CASSLGFKETQYF.

This clonotype showed up many times. The chain uses TRBV7-9 and TRBJ2-5, with D perhaps TRBD1 (5 bases). The CDR3 is 14 residues long. Trimming removed 3 bases from V and 5 bases from J, with 13 bases in between. Germline CDR1 is SEHNR and CDR2 is FQNEAQ (reference sequence). The CDR3 loop is CASSLGQPGETQYF. CDR3 DNA sequence: TGTGCCAGCAGCTTGGGGCAACCGGGTGAGACCCAGTACTTC. The full variable domain, with the rest looked up from reference TRBV7-9 and TRBJ2-5, is DTGVSQNPRHKITKRGQNVTFRCDPISEHNRLYWYRQTLGQGPEFLTYFQNEAQLEKSRLLSDRFSAERPKGSFSTLEIQRTEQGDSAMYLCASSLGQPGETQYFGPGTRLLVL.

The rearrangement joins TRBV24-1 to TRBJ1-2; TRBD1 matches at 7 bases. V shed 7 bases and J 3 bases; nucleotides not matched to a gene: 10. The CDR3 loop spans 15 amino acids. Germline loops: CDR1 KGHDR, CDR2 SFDVKD. CDR3 nucleotide sequence: TGTGCCACCAGCCCTGGGACAGCATCAGACTATGGCTACACCTTC. It codes for CATSPGTASDYGYTF.

The rearrangement joins TRBV7-9 to TRBJ2-7, with D possibly TRBD2 on 5 matching bases. Germline V gives CDR1 SEHNR, CDR2 FQNEAQ (reference sequence). V dropped 5 bases and J dropped 7 bases, with 18 bases sitting between them. The CDR3 is 14 amino acids. The CDR3 sequence: CASSKLAGMREQYF. The DNA of the CDR3 is TGTGCCAGCAGCAAGCTAGCCGGGATGAGGGAGCAGTACTTC.

Ten or more counts support this clonotype. The chain is built from TRBV27 and TRBJ1-2, with D possibly TRBD1 on 6 matching bases. This CDR3 comprises 13 residues. Trimming left V 8 bases short and J 8 bases short, with 18 bases between. From germline, CDR1 is MNHEY and CDR2 SMNVEV (reference sequence). CDR3 sequence (DNA): TGTGCCAGCCGCACTCCACAGGGTAGAGGCTACACCTTC. It translates to CASRTPQGRGYTF.

This clonotype was picked up many times. At one boundary the junction diverges from the germline segment, which might be a read error. The CDR3 spells CASSHAIQGGTGAFF. Here the CDR3 DNA reads TGCGCCAGCAGCCACGCAATTCAGGGCGGCACTGGAGCTTTCTTT. This chain links TRBV4-1 with TRBJ1-1; a weak D match, TRBD1 (5 bases). Germline V lookup: CDR1 MGHRA, CDR2 YSYEKL. This CDR3 contains 15 residues.

The sample holds many counts of this clonotype. V and J are TRBV6-6 and TRBJ1-5; D possibly corresponds to TRBD1 (6 bases). V was trimmed by 6 bases and J by 1 base, leaving 13 bases between them. CDR3 length equals 15 residues. Germline V lookup: CDR1 MNHNY, CDR2 SVGAGI (reference sequence). In nucleotides, the CDR3 is TGTGCCAGCAGCGCTAGGGGGATGAGCAATCAGCCCCAGCATTTT. Translating gives CASSARGMSNQPQHF.

V is TRBV5-1 and J is TRBJ2-3; a possible D gene is TRBD2 (5 bases). Per the germline V gene, CDR1 is SGHRS and CDR2 is YFSETQ. V lost 6 bases and J lost 6, with 14 bases in between. The CDR3 is 13 residues long. The CDR3 DNA reads as TGCGCCAGCAAAGTGACTACCAGGGATACGCAGTATTTT. Translation gives CASKVTTRDTQYF.

This clonotype was observed at least ten times. The chain combines TRBV5-1 with TRBJ2-7, with a tentative D call TRBD1 (5 bases). Trimming removed 9 bases from V and 1 base from J, with 11 bases in between. The CDR3 extends over 12 amino acids. Germline V gene data show CDR1 as SGHRS and CDR2 as YFSETQ. The CDR3 DNA sequence: TGCGCCACCGGCAGGGATTCCTACGAGCAGTACTTC. Translation gives CATGRDSYEQYF.